This TCR beta chain is drawn from a study of technical replicates of blood from a handful of donors. Data came from immunoSEQ multiplex PCR; TCRdb stores just in-frame clones and leaves some out. The sample gives 70,000 to 80,000 clones, approximately 90% of which show up once; around 0.42% is in the top ten. The CDR3 contains 13 residues. The V and J ends lost 2 bases and 7 bases respectively, with 10 bases between them. From germline, CDR1 is SGDLS and CDR2 YYNGEE. Sequencing input: T cells isolated from PBMCs. The V call is TRBV9, the J call TRBJ2-1; perhaps TRBD1 as D (5 bases). This clonotype originated in a human donor in good health. Here the CDR3 reads CASSVGRGNEQFF. The CDR3 DNA is TGTGCCAGCAGCGTGGGAAGGGGAAATGAGCAGTTCTTC. The full variable domain, rest sourced from reference TRBV9 and TRBJ2-1, is DSGVTQTPKHLITATGQRVTLRCSPRSGDLSVYWYQQSLDQGLQFLIQYYNGEERAKGNILERFSAQQFPDLHSELNLSSLELGDSALYFCASSVGRGNEQFFGPGTRLTVL.